A single sample gave rise to the 29 T cell receptor beta chains below, sequenced in a study of Ad26.COV2.S vaccination and SARS-CoV-2 variants. This table comes from immunoSEQ multiplex PCR, and its TCRdb copy is limited to in-frame clones, with some not included. The data show about 410,000 clones, approximately 90% seen once. Treatment indicated: roughly 19 received Ad26.COV2.S at low or high dose, single or two shots; about five received placebo; per-sample allocation not given. Samples were taken on day 63 after the first vaccine or placebo injection. Sample: peripheral blood, taken in a trial of Ad26.COV2.S vaccine versus placebo. These receptors all stem from a person aged 18-60 years who received the Ad26.COV2.S COVID-19 vaccine or a placebo.

This rearrangement joins TRBV7-9 to TRBJ1-6; D is undetermined. V was shortened by 5 bases and J by 10 bases, with 12 bases between the two germline ends. This CDR3 comprises 13 residues. In germline, CDR1 is SEHNR, CDR2 FQNEAQ (reference sequence). CDR3 DNA sequence: TGTGCCAGCAGCCTTGGGGAGGTCTCACCCCTCCACTTT. As protein: CASSLGEVSPLHF.

This chain uses TRBV4-3 with TRBJ2-1; D remains ambiguous. Germline V lookup: CDR1 LGHNA, CDR2 YSLEER. The CDR3 loop spans 13 amino acids. The germline V and J ends were trimmed by 0 bases and 6 bases, with 6 bases remaining between them. CDR3 coding DNA: TGCGCCAGCAGCCAAGAGACCAGCAATGAGCAGTTCTTC. This encodes CASSQETSNEQFF.

The genes are TRBV19 and TRBJ1-5; D not resolved. Germline CDR1 LNHDA, CDR2 SQIVND (reference sequence). The length of the CDR3 is 13 residues. V was clipped by 3 bases and J by 5 bases, with 8 bases between them. CDR3 loop: CASSIDPYQPQHF. The CDR3 coding sequence is TGTGCCAGTAGTATTGATCCTTATCAGCCCCAGCATTTT. The full variable domain, completed using reference TRBV19 and TRBJ1-5, is DGGITQSPKYLFRKEGQNVTLSCEQNLNHDAMYWYRQDPGQGLRLIYYSQIVNDFQKGDIAEGYSVSREKKESFPLTVTSAQKNPTAFYLCASSIDPYQPQHFGDGTRLSIL.

This chain connects TRBV11-2 to TRBJ1-6; D gene unclear. Trimming shortened V by 1 base and J by 10 bases, and 17 bases separated the two germline ends. Germline V gene data show CDR1 as SGHAT and CDR2 as FQNNGV. CDR3 length: 16 amino acids. CDR3 residues: CASSLGTVGFFSPLHF. The CDR3, as DNA: TGTGCCAGCAGCTTAGGAACCGTTGGCTTTTTCTCACCCCTCCACTTT.

The chain employs TRBV2 and TRBJ1-2; D ambiguous. Trimming pared 10 bases from V and 6 bases from J, leaving 21 bases between. The V gene's germline CDR1 is SNHLY and CDR2 FYNNEI. There are 14 residues in the CDR3. CDR3 sequence: CATLGVPSLDGYTF. The CDR3 coding sequence is TGTGCCACCCTGGGTGTACCGTCGCTCGATGGCTACACCTTC.

The rearrangement uses TRBV6-6 and TRBJ1-1; D is unclear. V lost 6 bases, J lost 0 bases, and 14 bases lay in between. There are 15 residues in the CDR3. In germline, CDR1 is MNHNY, CDR2 SVGAGI (reference sequence). CDR3 sequence: CASRPGGNMNTEAFF. CDR3 coding DNA: TGTGCCAGCAGACCGGGAGGGAACATGAACACTGAAGCTTTCTTT.

Comment on this clone: Other DNA sequences in this sample translate to the same CDR3. The chain carries TRBV10-3 and TRBJ1-2, with a tentative D call TRBD1 (5 bases). The CDR3 has 11 amino acids. Germline CDR1 is ENHRY and CDR2 is SYGVKD. Trimming shortened V by 4 bases and J by 5 bases, and 5 bases separated the two germline ends. CDR3 in amino acids: CAISGTYGYTF. DNA for the CDR3: TGTGCCATCAGTGGGACATATGGCTACACCTTC.

The chain employs TRBV7-6 and TRBJ2-2; 7 bases align to TRBD2. V gave up 2 bases and J gave up 3 bases; unmatched junction bases: 6. The CDR3 extends over 16 amino acids. CDR1 and CDR2 from the germline V gene are SGHVS and FNYEAQ. This CDR3 reads CASSLSRAGDTGELFF. The CDR3 DNA reads TGTGCCAGCAGCTTATCCAGGGCGGGGGACACCGGGGAGCTGTTTTTT.

The rearrangement uses TRBV3-1 (or the pseudogene TRBV3-2) and TRBJ2-1; D remains unclear. V gave up 3 bases and J gave up 7 bases, with 13 bases separating them. CDR3 length: 14 residues. Germline V gene sequence: CDR1 LGHDT, CDR2 YNNKEL (reference sequence). The CDR3 sequence: CASSQTLTGNEQFF. CDR3 DNA: TGTGCCAGCAGCCAGACCCTAACTGGGAATGAGCAGTTCTTC.

This chain uses TRBV19 with TRBJ1-1, with TRBD1 as a possible D gene (5 bases). The germline V and J ends were trimmed by 6 bases and 4 bases, with 15 bases remaining between them. The CDR3 is 14 amino acids. CDR1 and CDR2 (germline): LNHDA, SQIVND (reference sequence). In DNA form, the CDR3 reads TGTGCCAGTAGGACCCAGGGTAGGAGCACTGAAGCTTTCTTT. It codes for CASRTQGRSTEAFF.

This clone was picked up a small number of times. This chain's CDR3 is CASSRHLRGRPRNNSPLHF. For the CDR3, the DNA is TGTGCCAGCAGCCGCCACTTGAGGGGGCGCCCCAGAAATAATTCACCCCTCCACTTT. The chain couples TRBV11-2 to TRBJ1-6, with 7 bases lining up with TRBD1. The junction had 18 bases not matched to a gene; V was cut back by 5 bases and J by 5 bases. This CDR3 has 19 amino acids. Germline values: CDR1 SGHAT, CDR2 FQNNGV. Looking up the rest from reference TRBV11-2 and TRBJ1-6 gives the full variable domain: EAGVAQSPRYKIIEKRQSVAFWCNPISGHATLYWYQQILGQGPKLLIQFQNNGVVDDSQLPKDRFSAERLKGVDSTLKIQPAKLEDSAVYLCASSRHLRGRPRNNSPLHFGNGTRLTVT.

This chain links TRBV7-2 with TRBJ1-6; possible D gene TRBD1, 5 bases. V was trimmed by 2 bases and J by 3 bases, leaving 8 bases between them. This CDR3 is 15 amino acids long. In germline, CDR1 is SGHTA, CDR2 FQGNSA. The CDR3 loop reads CASSLSQGYNSPLHF. As DNA, the CDR3 is TGTGCCAGCAGCTTAAGCCAGGGCTATAATTCACCCCTCCACTTT.

This rearrangement joins TRBV19 to TRBJ1-3; TRBD1 aligns across 7 bases. The germline V gene has CDR1 LNHDA and CDR2 SQIVND (reference sequence). The CDR3 spans 16 residues. V lost 6 bases, J lost 0 bases, and 8 bases stayed unmatched. The CDR3 here is CASRALGTASGNTIYF. The CDR3 nucleotides read TGTGCCAGTAGGGCCCTCGGGACAGCCTCTGGAAACACCATATATTTT.

This chain joins TRBV24-1 and TRBJ1-1; the D gene is possibly TRBD1 (5 bases). The CDR3 runs to 12 residues. CDR1 KGHDR and CDR2 SFDVKD come from the germline V gene. The V and J ends lost 5 bases and 4 bases respectively, with 7 bases between them. CDR3 sequence (DNA): TGTGCCACCAGTGTGAGGGGCACTGAAGCTTTCTTT. This translates into CATSVRGTEAFF.

V is TRBV10-3 and J is TRBJ1-1; no clear D. The CDR3 has 14 amino acids. Germline CDR1 reads ENHRY; CDR2 reads SYGVKD. Between the trimmed V and J ends, which lost 7 bases and 1 base, there was a span of 13 bases. CDR3 DNA: TGTGCCATCAATTCACCAGACCAGAACACTGAAGCTTTCTTT. This gives the protein CAINSPDQNTEAFF.

This chain joins TRBV19 and TRBJ1-5; D unresolved. Germline loops: CDR1 LNHDA, CDR2 SQIVND (reference sequence). V was cut by 1 base and J by 5 bases, with 6 bases left in between. The CDR3 runs 13 residues. This CDR3 reads CASSIGGDQPQHF. The CDR3 bases are TGTGCCAGTAGTATAGGGGGAGATCAGCCCCAGCATTTT.

The chain has TRBV7-7 and TRBJ2-5; perhaps TRBD2 as D (6 bases). The V gene's germline CDR1 is SSHAT and CDR2 FNYEAQ (reference sequence). Trimming shortened V by 5 bases and J by 2 bases, and 15 bases separated the two germline ends. CDR3 size: 15 residues. The CDR3 loop is CASSEAGLLQETQYF. In nucleotides, the CDR3 is TGTGCCAGCAGCGAAGCCGGACTACTACAAGAGACCCAGTACTTC.

The chain employs TRBV9 and TRBJ2-1; D is possibly TRBD1 (5 bases). Trimming pared 0 bases from V and 9 bases from J, leaving 22 bases between. This CDR3 contains 17 residues. Germline V gene sequence: CDR1 SGDLS, CDR2 YYNGEE. CDR3 loop: CASSVGLDWGAPIEQFF. Written as DNA, the CDR3 is TGTGCCAGCAGCGTAGGTCTGGATTGGGGCGCTCCTATTGAGCAGTTCTTC.

The rearrangement joins TRBV11-3 to TRBJ2-7; D could derive from TRBD1 or TRBD2 (5 bases each). This CDR3 comprises 18 residues. The germline V gene has CDR1 SGHNT and CDR2 YENEEA. V dropped 0 bases and J dropped 2 bases, with 20 bases sitting between them. Here the CDR3 reads CASSLEGWGSVHTYEQYF. The CDR3 region has the DNA TGTGCCAGCAGCTTAGAGGGTTGGGGGTCAGTACATACCTACGAGCAGTACTTC.

The rearrangement uses TRBV20-1 and TRBJ2-1; possible D gene TRBD2, 6 bases. CDR1 DFQATT and CDR2 SNEGSKA come from the germline V gene (reference sequence). The CDR3 is 14 amino acids. V lost 3 bases to trimming and J lost 2 bases, with 11 bases between them. This CDR3 reads CSASSRGTYNEQFF. The CDR3 nucleotides are TGCAGTGCTAGTTCCCGGGGGACCTACAATGAGCAGTTCTTC.

V is TRBV7-9 and J is TRBJ1-4; no firm D call. The V and J ends lost 2 bases and 7 bases respectively, with 11 bases between them. The CDR3 is made up of 14 amino acids. Germline V gives CDR1 SEHNR, CDR2 FQNEAQ (reference sequence). CDR3 residues: CASSLMGQGEKLFF. CDR3 coding DNA: TGTGCCAGCAGCTTAATGGGCCAAGGTGAAAAACTGTTTTTT.

This rearrangement joins TRBV6-5 to TRBJ1-6, with 9 bases aligning to TRBD1. CDR3 length: 16 residues. Losses at the gene ends were 2 bases for V and 7 bases for J; bases not matched to a gene: 6. Germline V gene lookup returns CDR1 MNHEY and CDR2 SVGAGI. CDR3 sequence: CASSYEGDRVNSPLHF. The CDR3 nucleotides read TGTGCCAGCAGTTACGAAGGGGACAGGGTGAATTCACCCCTCCACTTT.

The chain employs TRBV6-1 and TRBJ1-2; TRBD1 matches at 7 bases. This CDR3 contains 13 residues. V gave up 1 base and J gave up 9 bases; unmatched junction bases: 5. Germline-derived CDR1 and CDR2 are MNHNS and SASEGT. The CDR3 coding sequence is TGTGCCAGCAGTGAAGAAGGGGGCAGGAGCTACACCTTC. This translates into CASSEEGGRSYTF.

The V gene is TRBV6-2 or TRBV6-3, the J gene TRBJ1-2, with 7 bases that match TRBD1. CDR1 MNHEY and CDR2 SVGEGT come from the germline V gene. J was trimmed by 3 bases and V by 6 bases; bases with no gene match: 7. The CDR3 consists of 14 residues. The CDR3 region is CASSTGQNHYGYTF. CDR3 nucleotides: TGTGCCAGCAGCACGGGACAGAACCACTATGGCTACACCTTC.

Details on this clone: This CDR3 is also generated by other DNA sequences in the sample. The chain combines TRBV3-1 (or the pseudogene TRBV3-2) with TRBJ1-5; no reliable D call. Germline V CDR1 and CDR2: LGHDT, YNNKEL (reference sequence). The V end lost 1 base, the J end lost 6 bases, and 7 bases lay between the germline ends. The CDR3 is 13 amino acids. CDR3 in DNA: TGTGCCAGCAGCCAAGGGTTAGGTCAGCCCCAGCATTTT. Its translation: CASSQGLGQPQHF.

This chain joins TRBV6-5 and TRBJ2-1; 10 bases are a match to TRBD1. CDR3 size: 15 residues. CDR1 and CDR2 from the germline V gene are MNHEY and SVGAGI. V lost 7 bases to trimming and J lost 4 bases; unmatched junction nucleotides: 7. CDR3 protein: CASNGGDRGYNEQFF. The DNA for the CDR3 is TGTGCCAGCAACGGGGGGGACAGGGGATACAATGAGCAGTTCTTC.

The chain carries TRBV25-1 and TRBJ1-1; D ambiguous. The CDR3 runs 12 residues. Germline assignment: CDR1 MGHDK and CDR2 SYGVNS. The V gene lost 5 bases and the J gene lost 7 bases, with 11 bases spanning the gap. The CDR3, as DNA: TGTGCCAGCAGTACGGGTGTTATTGAAGCTTTCTTT. Its translation is CASSTGVIEAFF.

This chain joins TRBV11-2 and TRBJ2-7; TRBD1 aligns across 7 bases. The CDR3 sequence is 15 residues long. CDR1 and CDR2 from the germline V gene are SGHAT and FQNNGV. Trimming took 0 bases from V and 2 from J; bases not matched to a gene: 4. The CDR3 region has the DNA TGTGCCAGCAGCTTAGAGGGGACAGCAACCTACGAGCAGTACTTC. Encoded protein: CASSLEGTATYEQYF.

The CDR3 sequence is CATSSTDINYGYTF. The CDR3 DNA is TGTGCCACCAGCAGTACAGACATAAACTATGGCTACACCTTC. The genes are TRBV15 and TRBJ1-2; the D is unclear. In germline, CDR1 is LNHNV, CDR2 YYDKDF (reference sequence). Trimming pared 3 bases from V and 2 bases from J, leaving 10 bases between. The CDR3 covers 14 residues.